This TCR beta chain was obtained from a study of vaccination and CD4 T cells after COVID-19 (dated by TCRdb to 2021 to 2024). General notes on the study: Every convalescent patient had a positive nasal swab PCR test for SARS-CoV-2, with mild disease in roughly nine patients and severe disease in one. As controls, cultures received a CEFX viral epitope pool (the positive control), an HIV-1 Nef peptide pool (the negative control), or no peptide at all. The time from the second vaccine dose to post-vaccine blood sampling had a median of approximately 72 days and ranged from about 14 to 241 days. Post-COVID blood samples from convalescent patients were collected a median of roughly 100 days after diagnosis, with a range of about 35 to 180 days. The spike-specific CD4+ TCR repertoire was compared before and after mRNA vaccination in around ten COVID-19 convalescent patients and a handful of infection-naive healthy vaccine recipients. For stimulating the cultures, overlapping spike peptide pools were used, derived from SARS-CoV-2 as well as from the common cold coronaviruses HCoV-NL63, HCoV-OC43 and HCoV-229E. The convalescent cohort included six males and four females, with two Hispanic individuals, seven Caucasians, two Asians and one multiracial person. Participants got two doses of the Pfizer-BioNTech BNT162b2 vaccine (n=8) or two doses of the Moderna mRNA-1273 vaccine (n=2). Findings and caveats that apply to the study as a whole: The median number of SARS-CoV-2-reactive clonotypes rose from 20 to 25 after infection to 38 after vaccination, but the change was not significant. The number of convalescent patients in the study was relatively small, and the study did not examine early timepoints following natural infection. In convalescent patients, nearly all vaccine-specific clones (304 of 307) were found to be mono-reactive for SARS-CoV-2 spike rather than cross-reactive with common cold coronaviruses. Among the post-vaccine SARS-CoV-2-reactive clones in convalescent patients, a median 86.3% showed up only after vaccination, which suggests vaccine-specific priming.

Library method: PCR. DNA from cultured CD4+ T cells was subjected to TCR sequencing with the Oncomine TCR Beta short-read assay at the Johns Hopkins FTIC core. The QIAamp micro DNA kit was used to extract genomic DNA from the cultured CD4+ T cells. Oncomine TCR Beta libraries made from cultured CD4+ T cells were pooled using unique dual indexes and sequenced on an Illumina iSeq 100. As for the original processing: Non-productive sequences were removed, and CDR3s not starting with C, not ending with F or W, or shorter than 7 amino acids were discarded. The MANAFEST web application identified antigen-specific clonotypes by comparing peptide-stimulated wells against reference wells and other culture wells. For a clone to be called positive, the clone needed an FDR below 0.05, an odds ratio above 5, and a productive frequency above 0.1% in at least two of three replicate wells. A clonotype counted as cross-reactive if it showed significant expansion both in the SARS-CoV-2 spike wells and in at least one common cold coronavirus spike condition. Similarity between CDR3 sequences was evaluated in R version 3.6.1 using Levenshtein distances (stringdist) and unrooted phylogenetic trees (ape). TCRdb reanalyzed the raw reads on its own, using fastp at Q25 for trimming and MiXCR for clone calling, and kept in-frame beta chains. Under each unique CDR3 protein, matching rows form one entry showing the most common genes and DNA. TCRdb, rather than the study authors, made the V and J calls. Here the sample has 15,000 to 20,000 distinct CDR3 sequences; 72% occur a single time. Together, the top ten hold around a sixth of the sample.

Remarks on this clonotype: Its antigen specificity is not known. Base qualities are not recorded, but no much larger clone differs from it by a single base.

The treatment or condition tag for this specimen amounts to: 10-day PBMC culture with coronavirus spike peptide pools or control peptides (ViraFEST assay). The study used the ViraFEST assay, which expanded antigen-specific T cells with peptide pools and then identified expanded clonotypes by TCR sequencing. The convalescent patients' positive SARS-CoV-2 PCR tests were from March to December 2020, which was before the Alpha, Beta and Delta variants emerged in the United States. Each well held around 2 million PBMCs cultured with 10 ug/ml peptide pools in IMDM containing roughly 5% human AB serum and around 9 IU/ml IL-2. Half of the culture medium was replaced with fresh IL-2-containing medium on days 3 and 7. After roughly 11 days of culture, CD4+ T cells were isolated by negative selection with the EasySep CD4+ T cell isolation kit. Ficoll-Paque Plus gradient centrifugation was used to isolate PBMCs from whole blood, and the isolated PBMCs were then either used fresh or cryopreserved at -140C. Triplicate wells were generally used for each culture condition.

The CDR3 covers 15 residues, taking in both the cysteine and the phenylalanine. Just the 45-base CDR3 DNA is kept, in frame starting at base 1. Looking up the germline V gene (reference sequence) yields CDR1 LNHDA and CDR2 SQIVND. V lost 3 bases and J lost 1 base; the stretch between them is 11 bases long. Material: CD4+ T cells from blood, cultured in vitro. This receptor chain uses TRBV19 and TRBJ2-3; the D gene is perhaps TRBD1, on 6 matching bases. The TCR was taken from a human donor who had recovered from COVID-19. The DNA is as follows: TGTGCCAGTAGTATTGGGGGCCGCGGCACAGATACGCAGTATTTT. This encodes CASSIGGRGTDTQYF. The reference TRBV19 and TRBJ2-3 proteins fill in what lies around the CDR3, so the full variable domain reads DGGITQSPKYLFRKEGQNVTLSCEQNLNHDAMYWYRQDPGQGLRLIYYSQIVNDFQKGDIAEGYSVSREKKESFPLTVTSAQKNPTAFYLCASSIGGRGTDTQYFGPGTRLTVL.